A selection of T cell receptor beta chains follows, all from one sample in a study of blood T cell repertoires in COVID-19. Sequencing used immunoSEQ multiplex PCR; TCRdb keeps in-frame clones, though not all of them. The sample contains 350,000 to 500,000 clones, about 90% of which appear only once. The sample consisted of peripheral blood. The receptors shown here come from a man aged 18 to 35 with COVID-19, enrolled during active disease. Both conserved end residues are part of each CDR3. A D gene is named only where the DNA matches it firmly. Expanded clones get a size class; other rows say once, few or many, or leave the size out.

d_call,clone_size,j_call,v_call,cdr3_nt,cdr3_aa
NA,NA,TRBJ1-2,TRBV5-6,TGTGCCAGCAGCTGGGGAGACCCTCCCCCCAATGGCTACACCTTC,CASSWGDPPPNGYTF
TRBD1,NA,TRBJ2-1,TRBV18,TGTGCCAGCTCACCACCACGGGGACAGGGGGGGAAGAATGAGCAGTTCTTC,CASSPPRGQGGKNEQFF
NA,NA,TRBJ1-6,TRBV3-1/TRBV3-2,TGTGCCAGCAGCCAAGGCGGGTCCCTCCACTTT,CASSQGGSLHF
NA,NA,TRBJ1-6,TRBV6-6,TGTGCCAGCAGGGGTTCGGGGTGGAGTAATTCACCCCTCCACTTT,CASRGSGWSNSPLHF
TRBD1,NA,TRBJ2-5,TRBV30,TGTGCCTGTTACAACAGGGGATTGGGGAAAAAGACCCAGTACTTC,CACYNRGLGKKTQYF
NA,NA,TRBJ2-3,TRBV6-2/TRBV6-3,TGTGCCAGCAGTTACTGGCAGGGCTCAGATACGCAGTATTTT,CASSYWQGSDTQYF
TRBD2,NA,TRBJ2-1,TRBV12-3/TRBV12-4,TGTGCAAGTAGCGGGATCTATGAGCAGTTCTTC,CASSGIYEQFF
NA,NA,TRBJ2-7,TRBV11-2,TGTGCCAGCAGCTTAGAGCCCCGCCGGTACGAGCAGTACTTC,CASSLEPRRYEQYF
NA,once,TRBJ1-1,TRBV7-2,TGTGCCAGCAGTGGACAGCGAAACACTGAAGCTTTCTTT,CASSGQRNTEAFF
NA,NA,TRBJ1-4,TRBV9,TGTGCCAGCAGCGCCCCAGGGATGGAAAAACTGTTTTTT,CASSAPGMEKLFF
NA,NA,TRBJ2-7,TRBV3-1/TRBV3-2,TGTGCCAGCAGCTTGACGTACTCGGGCGAGCAGTACTTC,CASSLTYSGEQYF
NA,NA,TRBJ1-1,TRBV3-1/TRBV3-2,TGTGCCAGCAGCCCCACCGACACTGAAGCCTTCTTT,CASSPTDTEAFF
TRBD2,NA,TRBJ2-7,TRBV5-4,TGTGCCAGCAGCCCGGGGGGGGGACTGCAGACCTACGAGCAGTACTTC,CASSPGGGLQTYEQYF
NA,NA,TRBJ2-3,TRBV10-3,TGTGCCATCAGTGAGAGGGCGGGGGCTGAAGATACGCAGTATTTT,CAISERAGAEDTQYF
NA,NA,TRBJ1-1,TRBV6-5,TGTGCCAGCAGTTATCCCTGGGACATGAACACTGAAGCTTTCTTT,CASSYPWDMNTEAFF
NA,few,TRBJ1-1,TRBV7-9,TGTGCCAGCAGCTTCCAGTCGAACACTGAAGCTTTCTTT,CASSFQSNTEAFF
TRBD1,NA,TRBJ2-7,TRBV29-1,TGCAGCGTTGGAAGAGGGACAGGGGATGGGGAGCAGTACTTC,CSVGRGTGDGEQYF
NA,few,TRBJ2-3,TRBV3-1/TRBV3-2,TGTGCCAGCAGCCAAGTTTCGGGCACAGATACGCAGTATTTT,CASSQVSGTDTQYF
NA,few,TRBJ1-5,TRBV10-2,TGCGCCAGCAGTGGAAGTGACTTAAATCAGCCCCAGCATTTT,CASSGSDLNQPQHF
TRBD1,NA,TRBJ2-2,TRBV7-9,TGTGCCAGCAGCTCGGGACAGGGAACCGGGGAGCTGTTTTTT,CASSSGQGTGELFF
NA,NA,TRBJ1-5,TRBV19,TGTGCCAGTAGTATAGCCCCGATCCAGGGGTATAGCAATCAGCCCCAGCATTTT,CASSIAPIQGYSNQPQHF
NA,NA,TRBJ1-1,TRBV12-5,TGTGCTAGTGGTCGGGTTCGGGTTGAAGCTTTCTTT,CASGRVRVEAFF
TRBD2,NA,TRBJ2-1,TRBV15,TGTGCCACCAGCAGAGATTGGCTAGCGGGAGCTCATGAGCAGTTCTTC,CATSRDWLAGAHEQFF
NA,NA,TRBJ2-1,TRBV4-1,TGCGCCAGCAGCCCGGACGGGAGCTCCTACAATGAGCAGTTCTTC,CASSPDGSSYNEQFF
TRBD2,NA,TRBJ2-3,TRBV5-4,TGTGCCAGCAGCTTGGTTAGCGGGGGCACAGATACGCAGTATTTT,CASSLVSGGTDTQYF
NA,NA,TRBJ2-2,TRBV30,TGTGCCTGGAGCCATCCGGACGGGACGAACACCGGGGAGCTGTTTTTT,CAWSHPDGTNTGELFF
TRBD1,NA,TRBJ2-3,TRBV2,TGTGCCAGCAGAGACAGGGAAGATACGCAGTATTTT,CASRDREDTQYF
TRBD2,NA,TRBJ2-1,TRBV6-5,TGTGCCACCTTAGGGACTAGAAGAAATGAGCAGTTCTTC,CATLGTRRNEQFF
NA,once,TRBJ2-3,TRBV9,TGTGCCAGCAGCCCTGGGGCCAGCACAGATACGCAGTATTTT,CASSPGASTDTQYF
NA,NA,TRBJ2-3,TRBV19,TGTGCCAGTAGTATAAGGGGTACAGATACGCAGTATTTT,CASSIRGTDTQYF
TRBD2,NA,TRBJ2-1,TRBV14,TGTGCCAGCAGCCAGCCCCGCGGACTAGCGGGGGGGAAAAACTCCTACAATGAGCAGTTCTTC,CASSQPRGLAGGKNSYNEQFF
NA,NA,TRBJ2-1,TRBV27,TGTGCCAGCAGTTGGCAGGGCGATGAGCAGTTCTTC,CASSWQGDEQFF
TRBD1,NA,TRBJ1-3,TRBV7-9,TGTGCCAGCAGCCAAGCAGACAGGGGCTCTGGAAACACCATATATTTT,CASSQADRGSGNTIYF
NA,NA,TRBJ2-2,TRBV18,TGTGCCAGCTCACCCCTTGGGAGGCTAACCGGGGAGCTGTTTTTT,CASSPLGRLTGELFF
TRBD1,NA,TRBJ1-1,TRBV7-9,TGTGCCAGCAGCTATCTAACAGGGGACACTGAAGCTTTCTTT,CASSYLTGDTEAFF
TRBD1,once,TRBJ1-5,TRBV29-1,TGCAGCGTTGCAGGGGGCCCATATAGCAATCAGCCCCAGCATTTT,CSVAGGPYSNQPQHF
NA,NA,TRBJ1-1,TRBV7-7,TGTGCCAGCAGCGACCGGGGGGGCACTGAAGCTTTCTTT,CASSDRGGTEAFF
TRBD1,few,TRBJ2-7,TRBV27,TGTGCCAGCAGTCCACCCCTCGGGACAGGACCCCACGAGCAGTACTTC,CASSPPLGTGPHEQYF
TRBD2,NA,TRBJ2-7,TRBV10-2,TGCGCCCGCCGGGCGGGGGGCTCCTACGAGCAGTACTTC,CARRAGGSYEQYF
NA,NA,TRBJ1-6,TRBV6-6,TGTGCCAGCAGACCAGATAATTCACCCCTCCACTTT,CASRPDNSPLHF